This T cell receptor (beta chain) comes out of a study of blood T cell repertoires in COVID-19. Looking at the study overall: From T cells, B-cell-depleted T cells, or PBMCs came the material, which was cDNA or gDNA.

The CDR3 has 15 residues. Germline values: CDR1 SGHDT, CDR2 YYEEEE. V shed 4 bases, J shed 5 bases, and the junction held 11 bases outside the gene matches. In the study's own analysis: By means of reference gene primer amplification, nucleated cell counts were estimated. TCRdb's copy holds only in-frame clones and misses some; the assay was immunoSEQ multiplex PCR. V and J calls and clone size are those listed in that table; D and trimming were worked out from the DNA. There are about 180,000 clones in the sample; about 91% occur only once, and roughly 3.7% lies in the top ten. J is TRBJ1-1 and V is TRBV5-6, with TRBD1 matching 7 bases. The sequence was obtained from a woman in her twenties or thirties with acute or convalescent COVID-19. Sequenced input: peripheral blood. The CDR3 loop is CASSGSRTGNTEAFF. CDR3 in DNA: TGTGCCAGCAGCGGGAGCCGGACAGGCAATACTGAAGCTTTCTTT.